The clone carrying this T cell receptor beta chain has more than one count but fewer than ten. TCRdb re-called the RT-PCR reads with MiXCR, one entry per CDR3 protein. The sample contains about 680,000 distinct CDR3 sequences, about 14% of which appear only once. The TCR comes from a female donor in good health, serving as a healthy control. Material: memory CD4+ T cells from blood.

The CDR3 is CSAIEGAAEQYF. Written as DNA, the CDR3 is TGCAGTGCCATTGAGGGAGCCGCCGAGCAGTACTTC. The chain is built from TRBV20-1 and TRBJ2-7; tentatively, D is TRBD2 (5 bases). The V and J ends lost 6 bases and 6 bases respectively, with 15 bases between them. The CDR3 is 12 amino acids. Germline V lookup: CDR1 DFQATT, CDR2 SNEGSKA (reference sequence).